Listed below are T cell receptor beta chains from one sample, sequenced in a study of OX40 agonist ivuxolimab in advanced cancers. Profiled with immunoSEQ multiplex PCR; TCRdb holds only in-frame clones, not every one. There are about 99,000 clones in the sample; 90% to 95% occur only once, and approximately 0.32% lies in the top ten. Sequenced material: CD4+ or CD8+ T cells sorted from blood, taken in a trial of the OX40 agonist ivuxolimab. The source of these receptors is an adult with an advanced solid tumor such as melanoma, head and neck, liver or kidney cancer. CDR3s include the opening cysteine and the closing phenylalanine or tryptophan. The order of the fields is J gene, V gene, CDR3 protein.

TRBJ1-4 TRBV6-5 CASSTIRGNEKLFF
TRBJ2-3 TRBV4-2 CASSLGLKSTDTQYF
TRBJ2-3 TRBV5-1 CASSPAGDHMTQYF
TRBJ1-2 TRBV5-1 CASSSDSYGYTF
TRBJ2-7 TRBV18 CASSPGLAGGPGEQYF
TRBJ1-4 TRBV6-6 CASNSGGPTNEKLFF
TRBJ2-7 TRBV5-1 CASSLGQRIYEQYF
TRBJ2-7 TRBV6-6 CASRPDRSSYEQYF
TRBJ2-7 TRBV6-1 CASSEKRTSSYEQYF
TRBJ1-2 TRBV7-2 CASSFGQKTGYTF
TRBJ2-3 TRBV5-1 CASSFGGGADTQYF
TRBJ2-4 TRBV19 CASSIGRRIKNIQYF
TRBJ1-2 TRBV30 CAWSVVRNYGHTF
TRBJ1-2 TRBV7-2 CASSSARGRGEGYTF
- TRBV7-2 CASSPGREYEQYF
TRBJ1-1 TRBV5-4 CASSSRTGGLTEAFF
TRBJ1-5 TRBV4-3 CASSQRQGNQPQHF
TRBJ2-1 TRBV10-3 CAISDQSGTSYNEQFF
TRBJ2-3 TRBV28 CASPPPAGLPWDTQYF
TRBJ2-7 TRBV7-3 CASSPSRSSYEQYF
TRBJ1-2 TRBV18 CASSPEVVPSSDGYTF
TRBJ2-7 TRBV11-2 CASRGLGGRSHEQYF
TRBJ1-1 TRBV7-9 CASSLDNLNTEAFF